The subject of this entry is one T cell receptor (beta chain). Its matching antigen is unknown. Assay: immunoSEQ multiplex PCR; the TCRdb copy retains only in-frame clones and omits some. The data contain 5,500 to 7,000 clones, 70% to 85% of them singletons. The data were taken from a study of T cells in localized non-small cell lung cancer. Findings and caveats of the study: A denser population of T cells in blood accompanied longer overall survival. Tumor samples were not multi-region, leaving intratumor heterogeneity unexcluded.

Sample: peripheral blood mononuclear cells, taken before any cancer treatment. The sequence was collected from a female donor over 55 with stage II lung adenocarcinoma.

In nucleotides, the CDR3 is TGTGCCAGCAGTTCAGGGGAGGGCAATCAGCCCCAGCATTTT. Encoded protein: CASSSGEGNQPQHF. The J gene is TRBJ1-5, the V gene TRBV6-5, with D perhaps TRBD1 (6 bases). In germline, CDR1 is MNHEY, CDR2 SVGAGI. This CDR3 has 14 amino acids. The V end lost 4 bases, the J end lost 2 bases, and 9 bases lay between the germline ends.